This T cell receptor (beta chain) was identified during a study of radiation and T cells in renal cell carcinoma. Findings and caveats of the study: Top tumor clonotypes rose in blood 2 weeks post-radiation, then contracted.

The CDR3 extends over 16 amino acids. The ends were cut back, 3 bases at V and 0 bases at J, with 13 bases in the middle. CDR1 is MNHEY and CDR2 is SVGAGI in the germline V gene. TCRdb keeps only in-frame clones here, not all; method: immunoSEQ multiplex PCR. The table records 150,000 or so clones, approximately 88% of them present only once. Time point in this sample: blood 2 weeks post-SBRT. Treatment indicated: 15 Gy SBRT to primary tumor, nephrectomy 4 weeks later. Radiation-treated patients gave blood at baseline, week 2 and week 4. About this clone itself: Its antigen is still unknown.

This clonotype was obtained from a woman in her 50s with renal cell carcinoma. The sequencing here drew on blood, taken from a patient whose treatment included radiotherapy and nephrectomy. The chain links TRBV6-5 to TRBJ2-3; D gene ambiguous. CDR3 sequence: CASSYGRPYSTDTQYF. The CDR3 bases are TGTGCCAGCAGTTATGGCAGGCCCTATAGCACAGATACGCAGTATTTT.